This entry is about one T cell receptor (beta chain). This sample stems from a study of shared clonotypes between healthy human individuals. Germline lookup yields CDR1 MNHNY and CDR2 SVGAGI (reference sequence). The CDR3 covers 13 residues. The V and J ends lost 7 bases and 6 bases respectively, with 16 bases between them. Some clones are missing from TCRdb's copy, which holds only in-frame ones; the method was immunoSEQ multiplex PCR. The table includes approximately 640,000 clones, about 90% detected once. The material sequenced was memory CD8+ T cells from PBMCs. The subset denotes: CD45RO+ cells pooled with CCR7-negative TemRA cells. This sequence was found in a man younger than 35 in good health. Some clones in this sample may be carry-over from other donors' samples. The chain recombines TRBV6-6 with TRBJ2-7; possibly TRBD1 or TRBD2 for D (5 bases each). The CDR3 loop reads CASNSGQRGEQYF. The CDR3 DNA sequence: TGTGCCAGCAACTCGGGGCAGAGAGGCGAGCAGTACTTC.